A single sample is the source of the 5 T cell receptor beta chains below, sequenced in a study of T-cell reconstitution after alpha-beta-depleted transplantation in children. As it was prepared, the TCRbeta library received unique molecular identifiers. TCRdb processed the PCR reads anew with MiXCR; each CDR3 protein has one entry. The sample holds about 540,000 distinct CDR3 sequences, about 16% seen once. The source was PBMCs from the stem cell graft donor, collected from the stem cell graft. The receptors were sampled from a human donor who donated a stem cell graft to a child with acute lymphoblastic leukemia.

This clonotype was observed a single time. The chain combines TRBV18 with TRBJ2-3; 7 positions agree with TRBD2. CDR1 and CDR2 (germline): KGHSH, LQKENI. This CDR3 is built from 15 residues. The V and J ends lost 2 bases and 4 bases, in that order; junction bases with no gene match: 6. CDR3 in amino acids: CASSPWEGDPDTQYF. DNA for the CDR3: TGTGCCAGCTCACCATGGGAGGGAGACCCAGATACGCAGTATTTT.

This clonotype was counted a few times. The CDR3 sequence: CASSAGQGSSSYEQYF. CDR3 in DNA: TGTGCCAGCAGCGCCGGACAGGGGTCCAGCTCCTACGAGCAGTACTTC. The genes are TRBV11-3 and TRBJ2-7; 9 positions agree with TRBD1. V dropped 5 bases and J dropped 0; count of bases not matched to a gene: 8. This CDR3 spans 16 amino acids. Germline CDR1 SGHNT, CDR2 YENEEA.

The chain recombines TRBV12-3 or TRBV12-4 with TRBJ1-2; D remains ambiguous. V gave up 6 bases and J gave up 6 bases, with 14 bases separating them. CDR3 length: 13 residues. The CDR3, as DNA: TGTGCCAGCAGCTGGACGGATTCAGATGGCTACACCTTC. Amino acid sequence: CASSWTDSDGYTF.

The CDR3 sequence: CASSLGRVRDYNEQFF. The CDR3 DNA reads as TGCGCCAGCAGCTTGGGCAGGGTGAGGGACTACAATGAGCAGTTCTTC. The V and J genes are TRBV5-1 and TRBJ2-1; D tentatively fits TRBD1 or TRBD2 (5 bases each). V was clipped by 0 bases and J by 3 bases, with 13 bases between them. The CDR3 has 16 amino acids. Germline V gene sequence: CDR1 SGHRS, CDR2 YFSETQ.

This chain uses TRBV20-1 with TRBJ2-7; 7 bases fit TRBD2. Germline V CDR1 and CDR2: DFQATT, SNEGSKA (reference sequence). The length of the CDR3 is 12 residues. Losses at the gene ends were 8 bases for V and 4 bases for J; bases not matched to a gene: 8. The CDR3 DNA follows: TGCAGTTTCAGCGGGATGGGGTACGAGCAGTACTTC. This codes for CSFSGMGYEQYF.